The 32 T cell receptor beta chains given below trace back to one sample, sequenced in a study of neurological immune-mediated disorders. Sample time point: longitudinal time-point 2. MiXCR, applied by TCRdb to the 5' RACE reads, yields one record per CDR3 protein. Among some 100,000 distinct CDR3 sequences listed, 13% were seen once. Sequenced material: PBMCs. These TCRs come from a female donor with HTLV-1-associated myelopathy (HAM/TSP).

On this clonotype: The junction differs from germline at one of its ends, possibly a read error. The CDR3 bases are TGTGCCATCAGCTCCTCCGGGAACCGGGAGCTGTTTTTT. Protein product: CAISSSGNRELFF. This chain joins TRBV11-2 and TRBJ2-2, with D possibly TRBD2 on 5 matching bases. CDR3 length: 13 residues. Per germline, CDR1 SGHAT and CDR2 FQNNGV.

This clonotype was detected many times. The chain has TRBV5-1 and TRBJ2-7, with TRBD1 as a possible D gene (5 bases). Trimming removed 5 bases at V and 3 bases at J, with 12 bases between. Per germline, CDR1 SGHRS and CDR2 YFSETQ. CDR3 length: 13 residues. Here the CDR3 DNA reads TGCGCCAGCAGACCACAGGACAACTACGAGCAGTACTTC. This gives the protein CASRPQDNYEQYF.

This clonotype was seen repeatedly, ten times or more. The J gene is TRBJ2-1, the V gene TRBV20-1; 11 bases fit TRBD2. J lost 5 bases, V lost 4 bases, and 4 bases had no gene match. This CDR3 has 14 residues. The germline V gene encodes CDR1 DFQATT and CDR2 SNEGSKA (reference sequence). CDR3 protein: CSAKGTSGNNEQFF. The CDR3 bases are TGCAGTGCTAAAGGGACTAGCGGAAACAATGAGCAGTTCTTC.

This clonotype showed up many times. The gene calls are TRBV7-8 and TRBJ2-1; D perhaps matches TRBD1 (6 bases). CDR1 and CDR2 (germline): SGHVS, FQNEAQ. V shed 1 base and J shed 0 bases, with 13 bases lying between them. The CDR3 consists of 17 residues. CDR3 amino acids: CASSLGFTGLSYNEQFF. The DNA of the CDR3 is TGTGCCAGCAGCTTAGGGTTCACAGGGCTCTCCTACAATGAGCAGTTCTTC.

V and J are TRBV11-2 and TRBJ1-6; D is unresolved. Trimming took 0 bases from V and 10 from J, leaving 13 bases between them. The CDR3 runs 15 residues. Germline assignment: CDR1 SGHAT and CDR2 FQNNGV. This CDR3 reads CASSLDPAMSSPLHF. CDR3 coding DNA: TGTGCCAGCAGCTTAGATCCTGCCATGTCGTCACCCCTCCACTTT.

This clonotype was picked up a small number of times. The J gene is TRBJ2-7, the V gene TRBV14; weak D call: TRBD2 (5 bases). Germline CDR1 SGHDN, CDR2 FVKESK. V lost 1 base and J 7 bases, leaving 11 bases between the germline ends. This CDR3 comprises 13 residues. The CDR3 here is CASSQVGLREQYF. The CDR3 DNA reads as TGTGCCAGCAGCCAAGTAGGACTCAGGGAGCAGTACTTC.

This clonotype was seen at least ten times. J is TRBJ2-1 and V is TRBV2, with 9 positions matching TRBD1. CDR3 length: 13 amino acids. V gave up 6 bases and J gave up 8 bases; unmatched junction bases: 5. From germline, CDR1 is SNHLY and CDR2 FYNNEI. The CDR3 DNA is TGTGCCAGCAGCCTGGACAGGGGCTATGAGCAGTTCTTC. This gives the protein CASSLDRGYEQFF.

This clonotype was recorded at least ten times. The rearrangement links TRBV5-1 to TRBJ2-3; D tentatively reads TRBD1 or TRBD2 (5 bases each). The CDR3 has 14 residues. The V and J ends lost 4 bases and 2 bases respectively, with 11 bases between them. The germline V gene has CDR1 SGHRS and CDR2 YFSETQ. CDR3 bases: TGCGCCAGCAGCCGAGGGGTGAACACAGATACGCAGTATTTT. Its protein is CASSRGVNTDTQYF.

The table lists this clonotype with many counts. The rearrangement links TRBV6-6 to TRBJ2-6, with 8 bases lining up with TRBD1. Germline values: CDR1 MNHNY, CDR2 SVGAGI (reference sequence). This CDR3 region has 16 residues. Trimming cost V 2 bases and J 2 bases; bases outside gene matches: 2. The CDR3 DNA reads TGTGCCAGCAGTTACCCACAGGGGGCTGGGGCCAACGTCCTGACTTTC. It is translated as CASSYPQGAGANVLTF.

This clonotype showed up many times. The chain recombines TRBV28 with TRBJ2-7, with D maybe TRBD2 (6 bases). The ends were cut back, 4 bases at V and 7 bases at J, with 11 bases in the middle. Looked up from germline, CDR1 is MDHEN and CDR2 is SYDVKM. The length of the CDR3 is 12 residues. CDR3 DNA: TGTGCCAGCAGTTGGGGGACTTTTGAGCAGTACTTC. Translation: CASSWGTFEQYF.

There are many counts of this clonotype. The rearrangement joins TRBV2 to TRBJ1-1; tentative D call: TRBD1 (5 bases). Between the trimmed V and J ends, which lost 3 bases and 0 bases, there was a span of 11 bases. Germline CDR1 reads SNHLY; CDR2 reads FYNNEI. There are 15 residues in the CDR3. The CDR3 region is CASSDSGKMNTEAFF. CDR3 in DNA: TGTGCCAGCAGTGATTCAGGGAAGATGAACACTGAAGCTTTCTTT.

This clonotype was recorded at least ten times. The genes are TRBV27 and TRBJ2-1; TRBD2 might be the D (6 bases). V was cut by 3 bases and J by 0 bases, with 12 bases left in between. CDR3 length: 16 residues. Germline values: CDR1 MNHEY, CDR2 SMNVEV (reference sequence). The CDR3 sequence: CASSFSRGSSYNEQFF. CDR3 in DNA: TGTGCCAGCAGTTTTTCGCGGGGTAGCTCCTACAATGAGCAGTTCTTC.

Of note for this clonotype: A much larger clone differs from this one at a single base, so this may be a read error. V gene TRBV5-1 combines with J gene TRBJ2-5; D tentatively fits TRBD1 or TRBD2 (7 bases each). Germline lookup yields CDR1 SGHRS and CDR2 YFSETQ. V was shortened by 2 bases and J by 6 bases, with 11 bases between the two germline ends. This CDR3 is built from 13 residues. Here the CDR3 reads CASSFQGGKTQYF. The CDR3 coding sequence is TGCGCCAGCAGCTTTCAGGGGGGGAAGACCCAGTACTTC.

This clonotype was seen at least ten times. The rearrangement uses TRBV30 and TRBJ2-3, with 11 bases matching TRBD2. Germline V CDR1 and CDR2: GTSNPN, SVGIG (reference sequence). V trimming: 0 bases; J trimming: 3 bases; junction bases outside the gene matches: 8. The CDR3 has 17 residues. CDR3 region: CAWSVHPLAGGTDTQYF. The CDR3 nucleotides are TGTGCCTGGAGTGTCCACCCTCTAGCGGGGGGAACAGATACGCAGTATTTT.

This sequence joins TRBV18 and TRBJ2-5; D perhaps matches TRBD1 (5 bases). CDR1 and CDR2 from the germline V gene are KGHSH and LQKENI. This CDR3 spans 15 amino acids. Trimming took 4 bases from V and 5 from J, leaving 17 bases between them. The DNA for the CDR3 is TGTGCCAGCTCACTGCACCAGGGTCGAGGCGAGACCCAGTACTTC. This translates into CASSLHQGRGETQYF.

This clonotype was observed a handful of times. This chain links TRBV10-3 with TRBJ2-7, with TRBD1 matching 8 bases. The CDR3 sequence is 14 residues long. Trimming took 0 bases from V and 4 from J; bases not matched to a gene: 2. The germline V gene has CDR1 ENHRY and CDR2 SYGVKD. The CDR3 region has the DNA TGTGCCATCAGTGAGTCCGACAGGGGATACGAGCAGTACTTC. Translation gives CAISESDRGYEQYF.

This clonotype was detected many times. This CDR3 is CASSRLAGGPNTGELFF. The CDR3 DNA reads TGTGCCAGCAGCCGACTAGCGGGGGGTCCGAACACCGGGGAGCTGTTTTTT. The gene calls are TRBV28 and TRBJ2-2; 13 bases align to TRBD2. V trimming: 6 bases; J trimming: 0 bases; junction bases outside the gene matches: 4. Per germline, CDR1 MDHEN and CDR2 SYDVKM. The CDR3 has 17 residues.

In its sample, this clonotype was seen a few times. V gene TRBV20-1 combines with J gene TRBJ2-7; D unresolved. The CDR3 consists of 16 residues. Trimming took off 2 bases at V and 7 bases at J, with 24 bases between the two ends. CDR1 is DFQATT, CDR2 SNEGSKA, per germline (reference sequence). CDR3 nucleotide sequence: TGCAGTGCTAGAAATCTACAAGGTCCTACTACGAGAGAGCAGTACTTC. Protein product: CSARNLQGPTTREQYF.

CDR3 nucleotide sequence: TGCAGTGCTAGAGATGGGGCCGCGGATACGCAGTATTTT. Amino acid sequence: CSARDGAADTQYF. V and J are TRBV20-1 and TRBJ2-3, with a weak D call TRBD1 (5 bases). In germline, CDR1 is DFQATT, CDR2 SNEGSKA (reference sequence). Trimming took 0 bases from V and 6 from J, leaving 10 bases between them. The CDR3 contains 13 residues.

This clonotype was seen at least ten times. V and J are TRBV5-1 and TRBJ2-3; no clear D gene. This CDR3 has 15 residues. Per germline, CDR1 SGHRS and CDR2 YFSETQ. Trimming pared 0 bases from V and 6 bases from J, leaving 14 bases between. The CDR3 sequence: CASSLGKGSRDTQYF. The CDR3 nucleotides are TGCGCCAGCAGCTTGGGGAAAGGCTCCCGCGATACGCAGTATTTT.

This clonotype showed up many times. The V call is TRBV18, the J call TRBJ2-3; D gene unclear. Trimming cost V 5 bases and J 2 bases, with 11 bases left between them. There are 14 residues in the CDR3. Looked up from germline, CDR1 is KGHSH and CDR2 is LQKENI. The CDR3 sequence is CASSLAAPTDTQYF. In DNA form, the CDR3 reads TGTGCCAGCTCATTGGCGGCTCCCACAGATACGCAGTATTTT.

The sample holds many counts of this clonotype. This chain joins TRBV7-2 and TRBJ2-1; no firm D call. Trimming removed 1 base at V and 6 bases at J, with 10 bases between. This CDR3 is 14 amino acids long. Germline V lookup: CDR1 SGHTA, CDR2 FQGNSA. CDR3 DNA: TGTGCCAGCAGCTTAGGGCTAGATCGCAATGAGCAGTTCTTC. It codes for CASSLGLDRNEQFF.

Note on this clonotype: This sequence may be a read error, since a much larger clone differs from it by one base. The chain recombines TRBV5-1 with TRBJ2-1; a possible D gene is TRBD2 (7 bases). This CDR3 is built from 16 residues. Germline CDR1 SGHRS, CDR2 YFSETQ. V was shortened by 5 bases and J by 1 base, with 16 bases between the two germline ends. CDR3 in DNA: TGCGCCAGCAGGCCAAGGGGGGGAGAATCCTACAATGAGCAGTTCTTC. Translating it yields CASRPRGGESYNEQFF. Drawing the rest from reference TRBV5-1 and TRBJ2-1, the complete variable domain is KAGVTQTPRYLIKTRGQQVTLSCSPISGHRSVSWYQQTPGQGLQFLFEYFSETQRNKGNFPGRFSGRQFSNSRSEMNVSTLELGDSALYLCASRPRGGESYNEQFFGPGTRLTVL.

This clonotype was seen repeatedly, ten times or more. The CDR3 DNA reads TGCAGTGCTAGAGATGAGGGGGCACATAACACCGGGGAGCTGTTTTTT. Protein sequence: CSARDEGAHNTGELFF. V and J are TRBV20-1 and TRBJ2-2; TRBD1 aligns across 7 bases. CDR3 length: 16 amino acids. The V gene's germline CDR1 is DFQATT and CDR2 SNEGSKA (reference sequence). V shed 0 bases, J shed 2 bases, and the junction held 6 bases outside the gene matches.

This clonotype showed up many times. The chain couples TRBV20-1 to TRBJ2-5; no clear D. This CDR3 region has 13 residues. With 5 bases removed from V and 1 base from J, the gap between germline ends came to 11 bases. CDR1 is DFQATT and CDR2 is SNEGSKA in the germline V gene (reference sequence). CDR3 sequence reads: CSAFLQFQETQYF. CDR3 nucleotide sequence: TGCAGTGCTTTTCTACAGTTCCAAGAGACCCAGTACTTC.

This clonotype was seen ten or more times. V usage is TRBV29-1 and J usage is TRBJ2-1; D unresolved. Germline V gene data show CDR1 as SQVTM and CDR2 as ANQGSEA. Trimming took off 4 bases at V and 15 bases at J, with 7 bases between the two ends. This CDR3 spans 8 amino acids. This chain's CDR3 is CSVGAAFF. CDR3 sequence (DNA): TGCAGCGTTGGGGCGGCGTTCTTC.

Ten or more counts support this clonotype. The chain joins TRBV12-3 or TRBV12-4 to TRBJ2-7; 9 nucleotides match TRBD2. V was clipped by 4 bases and J by 6 bases; unmatched bases: 7. The CDR3 is 14 amino acids. Written as DNA, the CDR3 is TGTGCCAGCAGTTCCGCGGGACTAGCCTTCGAGCAGTACTTC. Residues: CASSSAGLAFEQYF.

The table lists this clonotype with many counts. This chain links TRBV6-6 with TRBJ2-2, with D hard to call. Trimming shortened V by 3 bases and J by 0 bases, and 8 bases separated the two germline ends. CDR1 and CDR2 (germline): MNHNY, SVGAGI (reference sequence). The CDR3 is 15 amino acids. In nucleotides, the CDR3 is TGTGCCAGCAGTTATCAGAGTCCGAACACCGGGGAGCTGTTTTTT. This codes for CASSYQSPNTGELFF.

At least ten counts were recorded for this clonotype. The chain is built from TRBV5-6 and TRBJ1-5, with D tentatively TRBD1 (5 bases). Germline assignment: CDR1 SGHDT and CDR2 YYEEEE. CDR3 size: 16 residues. Trimming took off 0 bases at V and 3 bases at J, with 13 bases between the two ends. The CDR3: CASSLAPGEDNQPQHF. The CDR3 nucleotides are TGTGCCAGCAGCTTGGCCCCGGGGGAGGACAATCAGCCCCAGCATTTT.

The chain employs TRBV11-2 and TRBJ2-7; unclear D gene. V was trimmed by 0 bases and J by 6 bases, leaving 12 bases between them. Per germline, CDR1 SGHAT and CDR2 FQNNGV. CDR3 length: 14 residues. Written as DNA, the CDR3 is TGTGCCAGCAGCTTAGAGGTTGGAGCTTTCGAGCAGTACTTC. Translating gives CASSLEVGAFEQYF. The entire variable domain, with the rest obtained from reference TRBV11-2 and TRBJ2-7, is as follows: EAGVAQSPRYKIIEKRQSVAFWCNPISGHATLYWYQQILGQGPKLLIQFQNNGVVDDSQLPKDRFSAERLKGVDSTLKIQPAKLEDSAVYLCASSLEVGAFEQYFGPGTRLTVT.

As regards this clonotype: Given a much more abundant clone one base away, this may be a read error. The rearrangement uses TRBV6-5 and TRBJ2-3, with 8 nucleotides matching TRBD1. CDR3 length: 15 residues. Per germline, CDR1 MNHEY and CDR2 SVGAGI. The CDR3 coding sequence is TGTGCCAGCAGTTCCTCAGGACAGGGAACAGATACGCAGAATTTT. It codes for CASSSSGQGTDTQNF.

On this clonotype: It may be a read error: a sequence one base away is much more abundant. The CDR3: CASSLGDIDTQYF. CDR3 bases: TGTGCCAGCAGCTTGGGAGACATAGATACGCAGTATTTT. The chain couples TRBV7-9 to TRBJ2-3; TRBD2 might be the D (5 bases). V dropped 3 bases and J dropped 5 bases, with 9 bases sitting between them. This CDR3 has 13 amino acids. CDR1 and CDR2 from the germline V gene are SEHNR and FQNEAQ (reference sequence).